Listed below are T cell receptor delta chains from one sample, sequenced in a study of gamma-delta chains in newborns, infants, children. TCRdb reprocessed the reads using CATT. The repertoire holds approximately 7,000 delta-chain clones, with 11% as singletons. Material for sequencing was blood. Receptor source: a child who was a newborn, infant or young child, either healthy, febrile or measles-vaccinated (not recorded which). CDR3s include the opening cysteine and the closing phenylalanine or tryptophan. A D gene is named only where the DNA matches it firmly. Clone size is stated in some rows and not others, as once, few, many or a class when expanded.

TGTGCCTGTGACAGTACTGGGGGATACGCCTGGGGCACCCGACAGATGTTTTTC	CACDSTGGYAWGTRQMFF	TRDD3	NA	TRDV2	TRDJ3
TGTGCCTGTGACACTGCGGGACTGGGGGACCCCTCCTGGGACACCCGACAGATGTTTTTC	CACDTAGLGDPSWDTRQMFF	TRDD3	few	TRDV2	TRDJ3
TGTGCCTGTGAAGTGCTGGGGGATGTCAGTCGAAAGTACACCGATAAACTCATCTTT	CACEVLGDVSRKYTDKLIF	TRDD3	few	TRDV2	TRDJ1
TGTGCCTGTGACACCGTACCGGGGGACTCCTGGGACACCCGACAGATGTTTTTC	CACDTVPGDSWDTRQMFF	NA	few	TRDV2	TRDJ3
TGTGCCTGTGACACTCTACTGGGGGATACAGCACAACTCTTCTTT	CACDTLLGDTAQLFF	TRDD3	NA	TRDV2	TRDJ2
TGTGCCTGTGACACCGTACTGGGGGATAAATCCTGGGACACCCGACAGATGTTTTTC	CACDTVLGDKSWDTRQMFF	TRDD3	NA	TRDV2	TRDJ3
TGTGCCTGTGACACCGTTGGGGGATCGACCGATAAACTCATCTTT	CACDTVGGSTDKLIF	TRDD3	few	TRDV2	TRDJ1
TGTGCCTGTGACACGGGATATGGGGGATCCAGCTCCTGGGACACCCGACAGATGTTTTTC	CACDTGYGGSSSWDTRQMFF	TRDD3	few	TRDV2	TRDJ3
TGCGCCTGTGACGTACTGGGGGATAAGGGAATTAGGGCCGATAAACTCATCTTT	CACDVLGDKGIRADKLIF	TRDD3	NA	TRDV2	TRDJ1
TGTGCCTGTGACGCCTCCCTACTGGGGGATACGCATTTGAAAAGCTCCTGGGACACCCGACAGATGTTTTTC	CACDASLLGDTHLKSSWDTRQMFF	TRDD3	medium-sized	TRDV2	TRDJ3
TGTGCCTGTGACTACGCTGGCGGATACAGCCGATCTCCTATGCTGTCCGATAAACTCATCTTT	CACDYAGGYSRSPMLSDKLIF	NA	few	TRDV2	TRDJ1
TGTGCCTGTGACTTACTGGGGGATACGAGTCGCGGTGGGGGGGACACCGATAAACTCATCTTT	CACDLLGDTSRGGGDTDKLIF	TRDD3	few	TRDV2	TRDJ1
TGTGCCTGTGACACCTTACTGCAACTGAGCTCCTGGGACACCCGACAGATGTTTTTC	CACDTLLQLSSWDTRQMFF	NA	few	TRDV2	TRDJ3
TGTGCCTGTGACCCCGTGTTACTGGGGCCAAAAGGCAGCGATAAACTCATCTTT	CACDPVLLGPKGSDKLIF	TRDD3	medium-sized	TRDV2	TRDJ1
TGTGCCTGTGACACGCTGGGGGGGGCCACCGGAATGGCACAACTCTTCTTT	CACDTLGGATGMAQLFF	TRDD3	few	TRDV2	TRDJ2
TGTGCCTGTGACCCCTTACTGGGGGACCCCCTCAGCTCCTGGGACACCCGACAGATGTTTTTC	CACDPLLGDPLSSWDTRQMFF	TRDD3	NA	TRDV2	TRDJ3
TGTGCCTGTGACACCGTAGGGGGGGATGGTTTTATCGCCGATAAACTCATCTTT	CACDTVGGDGFIADKLIF	TRDD3	few	TRDV2	TRDJ1
TGTGCCTGTGACGCGGTAGGGGGCACCGATAAACTCATCTTT	CACDAVGGTDKLIF	NA	NA	TRDV2	TRDJ1
TGTGCCTGTGACACCGTGGGGATACGAGGATCCTGGGACACCCGACAGATGTTTTTC	CACDTVGIRGSWDTRQMFF	TRDD3	few	TRDV2	TRDJ3
TGTGCCTGTGACACCGTACTGGGGGACTCGACCCCCGGACTCGGTAACACCGATAAACTCATCTTT	CACDTVLGDSTPGLGNTDKLIF	TRDD3	NA	TRDV2	TRDJ1
TGTGCCTGTGACGCCCTCCTGTTTCGTACTGGGGGAATCACCGATAAACTCATCTTT	CACDALLFRTGGITDKLIF	TRDD3	NA	TRDV2	TRDJ1
TGTGCCTGTGACACCGTCATGGGAGAGTGGGGTACCCCTTACACCGATAAACTCATCTTT	CACDTVMGEWGTPYTDKLIF	NA	few	TRDV2	TRDJ1
TGTGCCTGTGACACCGGGTTTGGGGGGACCACCGATAAACTCATCTTT	CACDTGFGGTTDKLIF	NA	large	TRDV2	TRDJ1
TGTGCCTGTGATCCATTGGGGGGACCTTCGACCGATAAACTCATCTTT	CACDPLGGPSTDKLIF	NA	few	TRDV2	TRDJ1
TGTGCCTGTGACCCAGTACTGGGGGATAGTAAAAGCTCCTGGGACACCCGACAGATGTTTTTC	CACDPVLGDSKSSWDTRQMFF	TRDD3	NA	TRDV2	TRDJ3
TGTGCCTGTGACACCGTACTGGGGGATACCTGGGACACCCGACAGATGTTTTTC	CACDTVLGDTWDTRQMFF	TRDD3	large	TRDV2	TRDJ3
TGTGCCTGTGACATCCTTCCTACGTCGGCCTCCGATAAACTCATCTTT	CACDILPTSASDKLIF	TRDD2	medium-sized	TRDV2	TRDJ1
TGTGCCTGTGACCCTACTGGGGGATACCACGCCTGGGACACCCGACAGATGTTTTTC	CACDPTGGYHAWDTRQMFF	TRDD3	few	TRDV2	TRDJ3
TGTGCCTGTGACATACTGGAAAATTACTCGTGGGACACCCGACAGATGTTTTTC	CACDILENYSWDTRQMFF	NA	few	TRDV2	TRDJ3
TGTGCCTGTGACACGGTGGGGCTGGGGGCACCCCCCACCCGGGCTTTGACAGCACAACTCTTCTTT	CACDTVGLGAPPTRALTAQLFF	TRDD3	medium-sized	TRDV2	TRDJ2
TGTGCCTGTGACACGGTGTACTGGGGGAGCTCCTGGGACACCCGACAGATGTTTTTC	CACDTVYWGSSWDTRQMFF	TRDD3	few	TRDV2	TRDJ3
TGTGCCTGTGACACCGTTAGTGGTACTACGCTGGGGTACACCGATAAACTCATCTTT	CACDTVSGTTLGYTDKLIF	NA	few	TRDV2	TRDJ1
TGTGCCTGTGAACAACTGGGGGATAGGAGGCGGGTCACCGATAAACTCATCTTT	CACEQLGDRRRVTDKLIF	TRDD3	few	TRDV2	TRDJ1
TGTGCCTGTGACCCCTGGGGGACGTCCGATAAACTCATCTTT	CACDPWGTSDKLIF	TRDD3	medium-sized	TRDV2	TRDJ1
TGTGCCTGTGACACCGTTTCTTCCGGGGGGCACACCGCTTACACCGATAAACTCATCTTT	CACDTVSSGGHTAYTDKLIF	NA	NA	TRDV2	TRDJ1
TGTGCCTGTGACACCGTTGACGGGAAATTAGATGGGGGATACGCGAATAAACTCATCTTT	CACDTVDGKLDGGYANKLIF	TRDD3	NA	TRDV2	TRDJ1
TGTGCCTGTGACACGGTGGGGGAGAGCTTCTGGGACACCCGACAGATGTTTTTC	CACDTVGESFWDTRQMFF	TRDD3	few	TRDV2	TRDJ3
TGTGCCTGTGACAGTTTGGTGTCGGACACCGATAAACTCATCTTT	CACDSLVSDTDKLIF	NA	medium-sized	TRDV2	TRDJ1
TGTGCCTGTGACGGGGTACTGGGGGATAGCTCCTGGGACACCCGACAGATGTTTTTC	CACDGVLGDSSWDTRQMFF	TRDD3	few	TRDV2	TRDJ3
TGTGCCTGTGACCCTCTAGCGGGGGATACGCGGTACACCGATAAACTCATCTTT	CACDPLAGDTRYTDKLIF	TRDD3	few	TRDV2	TRDJ1
TGTGCCTGTGACCCGCTACGGGGAGCGACCTGGGACACCCGACAGATGTTTTTC	CACDPLRGATWDTRQMFF	NA	NA	TRDV2	TRDJ3
TGTGCCTGTCGTTGTTTCTTATACTGGGGGATACAGTCAACGTGGGACACCCGACAGATGTTTTTC	CACRCFLYWGIQSTWDTRQMFF	TRDD3	few	TRDV2	TRDJ3